This T cell receptor (beta chain) came from a study of shared clonotypes between healthy human individuals. Repertoires were generated with immunoSEQ multiplex PCR, while TCRdb's copy carries only in-frame clones and drops some. The sample yields 2,500,000 or so clones, 93% seen once. The V gene lost 4 bases and the J gene lost 4 bases, with 19 bases spanning the gap. This CDR3 region has 17 residues. The germline CDR1 and CDR2 sequences are SGHDN and FVKESK. The TCR was taken from a man between 18 and 35 years old in good health. Some clones in this sample may be carry-over from other donors' samples. Sequencing was carried out using naive CD4+ T cells from PBMCs. Subset reported: CD45RA+ positively selected. The chain recombines TRBV14 with TRBJ2-2, with D hard to call. CDR3 bases: TGTGCCAGCAGCCCCCCCCGGATAAGGTTCTTCACCGGGGAGCTGTTTTTT. It encodes CASSPPRIRFFTGELFF.